These T cell receptor beta chains were read from a single sample in a study of blood T cell repertoires in COVID-19. Clones were sequenced by immunoSEQ multiplex PCR, and TCRdb holds only the in-frame ones, with some missing. The table records about 290,000 clones, around 85% of them present only once. Sequenced: peripheral blood. The receptor source for this set is a woman in her forties or fifties with active or convalescent COVID-19. CDR3s include the opening cysteine and the closing phenylalanine or tryptophan. The order of the fields is clone size, J gene, V gene, D gene, CDR3 protein, CDR3 DNA. The D gene is left open where the match is weak. The size entry is marked missing in some rows and otherwise reads once, few, many or a size class.

NA,TRBJ2-1,TRBV3-1/TRBV3-2,NA,CASSQAGANNNEQFF,TGTGCCAGCAGCCAAGCGGGAGCGAATAACAATGAGCAGTTCTTC
NA,TRBJ2-1,TRBV4-1,NA,CASSQPLRSGEQFF,TGCGCCAGCAGCCAACCACTCCGGTCAGGTGAGCAGTTCTTC
NA,TRBJ1-1,TRBV3-1/TRBV3-2,TRBD1,CASSPVDRGAEAFF,TGTGCCAGCAGCCCCGTCGACAGGGGGGCAGAAGCTTTCTTT
NA,TRBJ1-1,TRBV7-9,NA,CASSLGGQNTEAFF,TGTGCCAGCAGCTTGGGTGGGCAGAACACTGAAGCTTTCTTT
NA,TRBJ2-3,TRBV18,TRBD2,CASSPRTSGSTDTQYF,TGTGCCAGCTCACCAAGGACTAGCGGAAGCACAGATACGCAGTATTTT
NA,TRBJ1-6,TRBV6-6,NA,CASSPARIDLSSYNSPLHF,TGTGCCAGCAGTCCCGCCAGGATCGATTTGAGCTCCTATAATTCACCCCTCCACTTT
NA,TRBJ2-2,TRBV19,NA,CASSPGRENTGELFF,TGTGCCAGTAGCCCCGGCAGGGAGAACACCGGGGAGCTGTTTTTT
once,TRBJ2-1,TRBV12-5,TRBD1,CASGLVLQTGNYNEQFF,TGTGCTAGTGGTTTGGTACTCCAGACAGGGAACTACAATGAGCAGTTCTTC
NA,TRBJ1-1,TRBV30,NA,CAWSVQGLTEAFF,TGTGCCTGGAGTGTACAGGGTTTGACTGAAGCTTTCTTT
NA,TRBJ2-1,TRBV28,TRBD2,CASRGLAGGYNEQFF,TGTGCCAGCAGGGGACTAGCGGGAGGGTACAATGAGCAGTTCTTC
NA,TRBJ1-1,TRBV15,NA,CATSRDTSELGQAFF,TGTGCCACCAGCAGAGATACGTCGGAACTGGGCCAAGCTTTCTTT
NA,TRBJ1-2,TRBV5-1,TRBD1,CASSLASGQGVSYGYTF,TGCGCCAGCAGCTTGGCTAGTGGGCAGGGGGTGAGCTATGGCTACACCTTC
NA,TRBJ2-1,TRBV13,TRBD2,CASSSGLAGFYSGEQFF,TGTGCCAGCAGCTCAGGACTAGCGGGCTTTTATTCTGGTGAGCAGTTCTTC
NA,TRBJ2-5,TRBV6-1,TRBD2,CASSETIGAGEETQYF,TGTGCCAGCAGTGAAACAATCGGAGCGGGAGAGGAGACCCAGTACTTC
NA,TRBJ2-5,TRBV5-1,NA,CASSLAAGEQETQYF,TGCGCCAGCAGCTTGGCGGCGGGTGAGCAAGAGACCCAGTACTTC
NA,TRBJ2-2,TRBV6-4,NA,CASSRESDTGELFF,TGTGCCAGCTCACGGGAGAGCGACACCGGGGAGCTGTTTTTT
NA,TRBJ2-1,TRBV27,TRBD2,CASSLISSGRNEQFF,TGTGCCAGCAGTTTGATCTCCAGCGGGAGGAATGAGCAGTTCTTC
once,TRBJ2-3,TRBV28,TRBD2,CASSPLAGGGGDTQYF,TGTGCCAGCAGTCCCCTAGCGGGAGGAGGAGGAGATACGCAGTATTTT
NA,TRBJ2-7,TRBV28,NA,CASRIAGRYEQYF,TGTGCCAGCAGAATTGCGGGCCGGTACGAGCAGTACTTC
NA,TRBJ1-1,TRBV6-5,TRBD1,CASSYSTGTPNTEAFF,TGTGCCAGCAGTTACTCGACAGGGACACCAAACACTGAAGCTTTCTTT
NA,TRBJ2-5,TRBV19,NA,CASSLRAVETQYF,TGTGCCAGTAGTCTTCGTGCGGTAGAGACCCAGTACTTC
NA,TRBJ1-6,TRBV30,TRBD1,CAFDRGFSPSPLHF,TGTGCCTTTGACAGGGGTTTTTCTCCCTCACCCCTCCACTTT
once,TRBJ1-2,TRBV6-1,NA,CASSERGGGYTF,TGTGCCAGCAGTGAAAGGGGGGGTGGCTACACCTTC
NA,TRBJ1-2,TRBV11-2,TRBD1,CASSSYKDREAGYTF,TGTGCCAGCAGCTCCTATAAGGACAGGGAGGCTGGCTACACCTTC
NA,TRBJ2-1,TRBV19,NA,CASSMGLYLLEQFF,TGTGCCAGTAGTATGGGGCTATACCTACTTGAGCAGTTCTTC
NA,TRBJ2-7,TRBV7-8,NA,CASSFFGETYEQYF,TGTGCCAGCAGCTTCTTCGGGGAAACCTACGAGCAGTACTTC
NA,TRBJ2-5,TRBV5-4,NA,CASSLDTQETQYF,TGTGCCAGCAGCTTGGACACACAAGAGACCCAGTACTTC
NA,TRBJ1-2,TRBV10-3,TRBD1,CAISESPWRDRGGSYTF,TGTGCCATCAGTGAGTCGCCTTGGAGGGACAGGGGGGGAAGCTACACCTTC
NA,TRBJ1-3,TRBV2,NA,CASSVTVSGNTIYF,TGTGCCAGCAGCGTTACAGTCTCTGGAAACACCATATATTTT
NA,TRBJ2-7,TRBV5-1,TRBD1,CASSPQGQGYYEQYF,TGCGCCAGCAGCCCCCAAGGACAGGGCTACTACGAGCAGTACTTC
NA,TRBJ2-7,TRBV6-5,NA,CASSYTPGSHEQYF,TGTGCCAGCAGTTACACGCCAGGGTCTCACGAGCAGTACTTC
NA,TRBJ2-3,TRBV10-3,TRBD2,CAISSGLGDTQYF,TGTGCCATCAGCTCGGGACTAGGAGATACGCAGTATTTT
NA,TRBJ1-1,TRBV6-5,NA,CASSYSRDTKGSAFF,TGTGCCAGCAGTTACTCTCGGGACACCAAGGGTAGTGCTTTCTTT
NA,TRBJ2-1,TRBV2,TRBD2,CASKDSGRGYNEQFF,TGTGCCAGCAAAGATAGCGGGAGGGGCTACAATGAGCAGTTCTTC
few,TRBJ1-2,TRBV29-1,NA,CSVEKGDYGYTF,TGCAGCGTTGAAAAAGGGGACTATGGCTACACCTTC
NA,TRBJ1-2,TRBV7-2,NA,CASSSALRANYGYTF,TGTGCCAGCAGCTCGGCTTTGAGGGCTAACTATGGCTACACCTTC
NA,TRBJ2-7,TRBV5-8,NA,CASSFTGSYEQYF,TGTGCCAGCAGCTTTACAGGGAGCTACGAGCAGTACTTC